These 28 T cell receptor beta chains share one sample of origin, sequenced in a study of blood T cell repertoires in COVID-19. The data were produced by immunoSEQ multiplex PCR, yet TCRdb's version contains in-frame clones alone and is incomplete. The sample contains approximately 55,000 clones, over 75% of which appear only once. The sequencing input was peripheral blood. Receptors originate from a man aged 50 to 60 with active COVID-19.

V and J are TRBV9 and TRBJ2-3; 7 nucleotides line up with TRBD2. Unmatched junction bases numbered 9, after V lost 6 bases and J lost 2 bases. This CDR3 region has 15 residues. CDR1 SGDLS and CDR2 YYNGEE come from the germline V gene. The chain's CDR3 is CASTPTGGSTDTQYF. CDR3 bases: TGTGCCAGCACTCCAACGGGGGGTTCCACAGATACGCAGTATTTT.

The chain combines TRBV12-5 with TRBJ1-3, with D possibly matching TRBD1 (6 bases). The CDR3 totals 14 residues. Germline V gives CDR1 LGHNT, CDR2 FRNRAP. V dropped 4 bases and J dropped 6 bases, with 13 bases sitting between them. CDR3 bases: TGTGCTAGTGGTTCCTACAGGGTCGAAAACACCATATATTTT. It encodes CASGSYRVENTIYF.

J is TRBJ2-1 and V is TRBV27; 7 nucleotides match TRBD1. CDR1 MNHEY and CDR2 SMNVEV come from the germline V gene (reference sequence). The CDR3 covers 14 residues. The V gene end was trimmed by 4 bases and the J gene end by 9 bases; junction bases not matched to a gene: 9. The chain's CDR3 is CASSSGQTYAEQFF. CDR3 nucleotide sequence: TGTGCCAGCAGTTCGGGACAGACTTACGCTGAGCAGTTCTTC.

The J gene is TRBJ1-1, the V gene TRBV9; TRBD1 matches 8 bases. Germline loops: CDR1 SGDLS, CDR2 YYNGEE. The trim removed 4 bases at V and 3 bases at J, leaving 8 bases unmatched. The CDR3 is made up of 15 amino acids. CDR3 in amino acids: CASSLQGASDTEAFF. CDR3 DNA sequence: TGTGCCAGCAGCCTTCAGGGGGCGTCGGACACTGAAGCTTTCTTT. The full variable domain, its missing parts supplied by reference TRBV9 and TRBJ1-1, is DSGVTQTPKHLITATGQRVTLRCSPRSGDLSVYWYQQSLDQGLQFLIQYYNGEERAKGNILERFSAQQFPDLHSELNLSSLELGDSALYFCASSLQGASDTEAFFGQGTRLTVV.

V is TRBV7-9 and J is TRBJ2-5, with 12 bases matching TRBD2. In germline, CDR1 is SEHNR, CDR2 FQNEAQ (reference sequence). This CDR3 contains 17 residues. V lost 5 bases, J lost 5 bases, and 12 bases stayed unmatched. The CDR3 DNA reads TGTGCCAGCAGCCCGGGACTAGCGGGCTCAGCCCGGGAGACCCAGTACTTC. It codes for CASSPGLAGSARETQYF.

The chain joins TRBV13 to TRBJ2-1; TRBD2 matches 7 bases. The CDR3 is 15 amino acids. Germline loops: CDR1 PRHDT, CDR2 FYEKMQ (reference sequence). V lost 0 bases, J lost 3 bases, and 2 bases stayed unmatched. The CDR3 sequence: CASSLGGGGYNEQFF. CDR3 coding DNA: TGTGCCAGCAGCTTAGGCGGCGGGGGCTACAATGAGCAGTTCTTC.

The chain is built from TRBV10-3 and TRBJ1-1; D is perhaps TRBD1 (5 bases). Trimming cost V 3 bases and J 3 bases, with 14 bases left between them. The CDR3 is 15 residues long. Germline V gives CDR1 ENHRY, CDR2 SYGVKD. The CDR3 bases are TGTGCCATCAGTGATCAACGGGGGACTGACACTGAAGCTTTCTTT. This gives the protein CAISDQRGTDTEAFF.

The V gene is TRBV7-8, the J gene TRBJ2-7; weak D call: TRBD2 (6 bases). CDR3 size: 14 residues. V was shortened by 5 bases and J by 4 bases, with 15 bases between the two germline ends. CDR1 and CDR2 (germline): SGHVS, FQNEAQ. The CDR3, as DNA: TGTGCCAGCAGCCAGGGACTCTCACCTTACGAGCAGTACTTC. It encodes CASSQGLSPYEQYF.

The J gene is TRBJ2-7, the V gene TRBV19; D gene unclear. V was pared by 8 bases and J by 0 bases, with 14 bases between. The germline V gene encodes CDR1 LNHDA and CDR2 SQIVND (reference sequence). The CDR3 contains 14 residues. The CDR3 region is CASSNSKSSYEQYF. The CDR3 DNA reads as TGTGCCAGTTCAAACTCGAAAAGCTCCTACGAGCAGTACTTC.

The V gene is TRBV11-2, the J gene TRBJ1-1; the D is unclear. Germline values: CDR1 SGHAT, CDR2 FQNNGV. V lost 6 bases, J lost 8 bases, and 19 bases lay in between. The CDR3 is 14 amino acids. The chain's CDR3 is CASRSTRGPKEAFF. The CDR3 coding sequence is TGTGCCAGCAGGTCCACAAGAGGCCCCAAAGAAGCTTTCTTT. Combining the CDR3 with reference TRBV11-2 and TRBJ1-1 gives the whole variable domain EAGVAQSPRYKIIEKRQSVAFWCNPISGHATLYWYQQILGQGPKLLIQFQNNGVVDDSQLPKDRFSAERLKGVDSTLKIQPAKLEDSAVYLCASRSTRGPKEAFFGQGTRLTVV.

The V and J genes are TRBV5-8 and TRBJ1-1; D gene unclear. The germline gives CDR1 SGHTS, CDR2 YDEGEE. The CDR3 contains 17 residues. The V end lost 5 bases, the J end lost 1 base, and 21 bases lay between the germline ends. This chain's CDR3 is CASRATWRPIGNTEAFF. For the CDR3, the DNA is TGTGCCAGCAGGGCTACCTGGCGGCCGATCGGGAACACTGAAGCTTTCTTT.

This clone was recorded once. The genes are TRBV5-1 and TRBJ1-1, with 7 bases fitting TRBD1. J gave up 5 bases and V 4 bases, and 8 bases lay outside the gene matches. The CDR3 is made up of 14 amino acids. Germline assignment: CDR1 SGHRS and CDR2 YFSETQ. CDR3 nucleotide sequence: TGCGCCAGCAGCCCTGACAGGGTGGGTACTGAAGCTTTCTTT. The encoded protein is CASSPDRVGTEAFF.

The chain employs TRBV7-2 and TRBJ2-7; perhaps TRBD1 as D (5 bases). Germline-derived CDR1 and CDR2 are SGHTA and FQGNSA. V was pared by 1 base and J by 0 bases, with 7 bases between. The CDR3 length is 14 residues. CDR3 in amino acids: CASSLDRFSYEQYF. CDR3 nucleotides: TGTGCCAGCAGCTTAGACAGGTTCTCCTACGAGCAGTACTTC.

V gene TRBV3-1 (or the pseudogene TRBV3-2) combines with J gene TRBJ1-1, with TRBD1 as a possible D gene (5 bases). There are 15 residues in the CDR3. V lost 0 bases and J lost 3, with 11 bases in between. CDR1 LGHDT and CDR2 YNNKEL come from the germline V gene (reference sequence). CDR3 sequence: CASSQDWGIDTEAFF. The CDR3 region has the DNA TGTGCCAGCAGCCAAGACTGGGGCATCGACACTGAAGCTTTCTTT.

V usage is TRBV3-1 (or the pseudogene TRBV3-2) and J usage is TRBJ1-1; D may be TRBD1 (5 bases). Germline values: CDR1 LGHDT, CDR2 YNNKEL (reference sequence). The CDR3 length is 15 residues. V lost 0 bases, J lost 7 bases, and 15 bases lay in between. In nucleotides, the CDR3 is TGTGCCAGCAGCCAAGATAAGGGGTTTCCGGATGAAGCTTTCTTT. Protein: CASSQDKGFPDEAFF.

This clone was counted only a few times. This chain joins TRBV5-1 and TRBJ2-3; no reliable D call. The CDR3 covers 16 residues. The germline CDR1 and CDR2 sequences are SGHRS and YFSETQ. V was trimmed by 0 bases and J by 0 bases, leaving 11 bases between them. CDR3: CASSLGGMTSTDTQYF. DNA for the CDR3: TGCGCCAGCAGCTTGGGTGGCATGACTAGCACAGATACGCAGTATTTT.

This clone was detected once. This chain links TRBV2 with TRBJ1-5, with a possible D match to TRBD1 (6 bases). Germline V lookup: CDR1 SNHLY, CDR2 FYNNEI. V lost 6 bases and J lost 6, with 15 bases in between. The length of the CDR3 is 14 residues. CDR3 region: CASSPDRLGQPQHF. Here the CDR3 DNA reads TGTGCCAGCAGCCCCGACAGGCTTGGTCAGCCCCAGCATTTT.

The chain couples TRBV14 to TRBJ2-7; 9 nucleotides agree with TRBD2. Losses at the gene ends were 0 bases for V and 9 bases for J; bases not matched to a gene: 9. The CDR3 runs to 15 residues. Germline V gene lookup returns CDR1 SGHDN and CDR2 FVKESK. The CDR3 coding sequence is TGTGCCAGCAGCCAAGAATTAGCGGGGGCGCCCGGGCAGTACTTC. Translated: CASSQELAGAPGQYF.

This clone was seen only once. V usage is TRBV10-3 and J usage is TRBJ1-1; possible D gene TRBD1, 5 bases. V was shortened by 10 bases and J by 0 bases, with 12 bases between the two germline ends. The length of the CDR3 is 13 residues. Germline lookup yields CDR1 ENHRY and CDR2 SYGVKD. The CDR3 coding sequence is TGTGCCACCGGGGGACCTATGAACACTGAAGCTTTCTTT. Protein sequence: CATGGPMNTEAFF.

This clone appeared a few times. The J gene is TRBJ1-3, the V gene TRBV5-4; 7 bases match TRBD1. CDR1 is SGHNT, CDR2 YYREEE, per germline (reference sequence). Trimming removed 1 base from V and 0 bases from J; junction bases left unmatched: 7. The CDR3 totals 17 residues. CDR3 in amino acids: CASSLQTGVASGNTIYF. In nucleotides, the CDR3 is TGTGCCAGCAGCTTGCAAACAGGGGTCGCCTCTGGAAACACCATATATTTT.

The rearrangement uses TRBV7-9 and TRBJ1-1, with D tentatively TRBD1 (6 bases). The CDR3 extends over 13 amino acids. The V end lost 5 bases, the J end lost 4 bases, and 11 bases lay between the germline ends. Germline assignment: CDR1 SEHNR and CDR2 FQNEAQ (reference sequence). The DNA for the CDR3 is TGTGCCAGCAGCATACTAGGGGGCACTGAAGCTTTCTTT. It yields the protein CASSILGGTEAFF.

This clone was seen a single time. The V gene is TRBV6-5, the J gene TRBJ2-5, with 7 bases matching TRBD2. Germline assignment: CDR1 MNHEY and CDR2 SVGAGI. The V and J ends lost 0 bases and 1 base, in that order; junction bases with no gene match: 2. This CDR3 region has 15 residues. The CDR3 sequence is CASSYSSGIQETQYF. The CDR3 nucleotides are TGTGCCAGCAGTTACTCAAGCGGGATCCAAGAGACCCAGTACTTC.

The chain joins TRBV3-1 (or the pseudogene TRBV3-2) to TRBJ1-2, with 7 bases that match TRBD1. The CDR3 spans 16 residues. The V and J ends lost 1 base and 1 base, in that order; junction bases with no gene match: 6. CDR1 and CDR2 (germline): LGHDT, YNNKEL (reference sequence). The CDR3 loop is CASSQVGTDLNYGYTF. CDR3 coding DNA: TGTGCCAGCAGCCAAGTAGGGACAGATCTTAACTATGGCTACACCTTC.

The chain recombines TRBV11-2 with TRBJ2-5, with 11 bases that match TRBD2. V shed 5 bases, J shed 2 bases, and the junction held 10 bases outside the gene matches. CDR3 length: 17 residues. CDR1 is SGHAT and CDR2 is FQNNGV in the germline V gene. The CDR3 nucleotides read TGTGCCAGCAGCGATGGGACTAGCGGCGATACACAAGAGACCCAGTACTTC. Amino acids: CASSDGTSGDTQETQYF.

The chain combines TRBV11-2 with TRBJ2-2, with 8 bases identical to TRBD1. Germline trimming cut 6 bases from V and 1 base from J; bases unmatched to any gene: 4. The germline gives CDR1 SGHAT, CDR2 FQNNGV. The CDR3 sequence is 15 residues long. In nucleotides, the CDR3 is TGTGCCAGCAGATACGGGACAGGGAACACCGGGGAGCTGTTTTTT. This translates into CASRYGTGNTGELFF.

This clone was observed once. This rearrangement joins TRBV7-9 to TRBJ1-2; TRBD1 matches 11 bases. Losses at the gene ends were 5 bases for V and 6 bases for J; bases not matched to a gene: 8. The CDR3 loop spans 15 amino acids. Germline assignment: CDR1 SEHNR and CDR2 FQNEAQ (reference sequence). CDR3 DNA: TGTGCCAGCAGCCTAGGGATGGGACAGGGGGATGGCTACACCTTC. Its protein product is CASSLGMGQGDGYTF.

This chain connects TRBV10-3 to TRBJ2-1, with 7 positions matching TRBD2. There are 15 residues in the CDR3. Trimming removed 6 bases from V and 6 bases from J; junction bases left unmatched: 11. Germline CDR1 and CDR2: ENHRY and SYGVKD. CDR3 in DNA: TGTGCCATCAGAGGAACTAGCGACTTCTTCAATGAGCAGTTCTTC. Encoded protein: CAIRGTSDFFNEQFF.

In DNA form, the CDR3 reads TGCGCCAGCAGTCGGTGGGGACAGGGGACGGAAAATGAGCAGTTCTTC. Translation: CASSRWGQGTENEQFF. The rearrangement links TRBV4-3 to TRBJ2-1; 10 nucleotides line up with TRBD1. V lost 6 bases, J lost 7 bases, and 12 bases stayed unmatched. This CDR3 contains 16 residues. CDR1 and CDR2 (germline): LGHNA, YSLEER.